This record looks at one T cell receptor beta chain sequence and its context. Its antigen is as yet unknown. This may come from a read error, since a much larger clone is one base off. Without the conserved terminal phenylalanine or tryptophan, this CDR3 likely stems from a read error. The data are from a study of regulatory T cells in long-lasting Graves disease. Findings of the study overall: With persistent disease, TRBV28, TRBJ1-2 and TRBJ2-5 were the favored segments.

To make TCR beta libraries, researchers used iRepertoire HTBI primers and Arm-PCR of CDR3 regions. From the multiplex PCR reads, TCRdb called clonotypes with MiXCR, one entry per CDR3 protein. The sample shows 700,000 or so distinct CDR3 sequences, around 30% of them seen only once. Time point: persistent/refractory GD, antithyroid drugs over 5 years with positive TRAb. PBMC-extracted RNA yielded the TCR library. Patients hailed from an endocrinology department in Xi'an, China. Deletions cut 0 bases from V and 7 bases from J, with 11 bases between. This CDR3 has 15 amino acids. CDR1 and CDR2 from the germline V gene are SGHRS and YFSETQ.

The source material was peripheral blood mononuclear cells (PBMCs), sampled when the disease was refractory, from a patient treated with antithyroid drugs. This TCR was sampled from a female donor with Graves disease. V is TRBV5-1 and J is TRBJ1-6, with D maybe TRBD1 (5 bases). In nucleotides, the CDR3 is TGCGCCAGCAGCTTGGCGGGGACCGACAATTCACCCCTCCACCTT. Translation gives CASSLAGTDNSPLHL.